What follows are 8 T cell receptor beta chains derived from one specimen sequenced in a study of blood T cell repertoires in COVID-19. Generated by immunoSEQ multiplex PCR, the TCRdb table keeps only in-frame clones and is missing some. This sample has more than 90,000 clones, with 82% found just once. The specimen was peripheral blood. The origin of the receptors is a man at least 80 years old with acute or convalescent COVID-19.

CDR3 region: CASSGGTGSAETQYF. The CDR3 nucleotides read TGCGCCAGCAGCGGGGGGACAGGGAGCGCAGAGACCCAGTACTTC. The V and J genes are TRBV5-1 and TRBJ2-5; the match to TRBD1 covers 9 bases. The J segment lost 4 bases and the V segment lost 4 bases, leaving 8 bases of the junction unmatched. CDR1 and CDR2 from the germline V gene are SGHRS and YFSETQ. This CDR3 comprises 15 residues.

The chain recombines TRBV15 with TRBJ2-1, with 9 bases matching TRBD1. Germline assignment: CDR1 LNHNV and CDR2 YYDKDF (reference sequence). V was pared by 5 bases and J by 7 bases, with 6 bases of the junction left unmatched. The CDR3 has 14 residues. The CDR3 sequence: CATSLGQGNNEQFF. The CDR3 DNA reads TGTGCCACCAGCCTGGGACAGGGTAATAATGAGCAGTTCTTC.

The chain employs TRBV7-2 and TRBJ2-1; 7 nucleotides agree with TRBD1. The germline gives CDR1 SGHTA, CDR2 FQGNSA. The CDR3 covers 14 residues. V was clipped by 4 bases and J by 9 bases; unmatched bases: 9. The chain's CDR3 is CASSSQGTSGEQFF. The CDR3 nucleotides read TGTGCCAGCAGCTCACAGGGGACCTCGGGTGAGCAGTTCTTC.

The chain uses TRBV6-2 or TRBV6-3 and TRBJ1-5; 7 nucleotides match TRBD1. Germline V gives CDR1 MNHEY, CDR2 SVGEGT. Germline trimming cut 6 bases from V and 0 bases from J; bases unmatched to any gene: 17. The CDR3 has 19 amino acids. This CDR3 reads CASSLDRAQNPISNQPQHF. DNA of the CDR3: TGTGCCAGCAGCCTCGACAGGGCGCAGAACCCAATTAGCAATCAGCCCCAGCATTTT.

The V gene is TRBV9, the J gene TRBJ2-5, with TRBD1 as a possible D gene (5 bases). V lost 3 bases, J lost 3 bases, and 12 bases lay in between. This CDR3 spans 14 amino acids. Per germline, CDR1 SGDLS and CDR2 YYNGEE. The CDR3 coding sequence is TGTGCCAGCAGCGGGTTTGGCAGGGAAGAGACCCAGTACTTC. Encoded protein: CASSGFGREETQYF.

Here the CDR3 reads CAGEFGDRHSPLHF. DNA for the CDR3: TGTGCCGGAGAGTTTGGGGACAGGCATTCACCCCTCCACTTT. The V and J genes are TRBV2 and TRBJ1-6; TRBD1 aligns across 8 bases. Germline V gives CDR1 SNHLY, CDR2 FYNNEI. CDR3 length: 14 amino acids. The ends lost 11 bases at V and 8 bases at J; junction bases unmatched: 11.

This clone is a singleton in its sample. J is TRBJ1-1 and V is TRBV3-1 (or the pseudogene TRBV3-2); D may be TRBD1 (5 bases). CDR1 and CDR2 from the germline V gene are LGHDT and YNNKEL (reference sequence). V was cut by 4 bases and J by 6 bases, with 15 bases left in between. The CDR3 spans 14 residues. This CDR3 is CASSRSGGTAEAFF. The DNA of the CDR3 is TGTGCCAGCAGCCGCTCGGGGGGAACAGCTGAAGCTTTCTTT.

The chain has TRBV5-1 and TRBJ2-1; 9 nucleotides line up with TRBD2. This CDR3 region has 15 residues. Trimming took 4 bases from V and 0 from J; bases not matched to a gene: 2. Germline values: CDR1 SGHRS, CDR2 YFSETQ. The CDR3 DNA is TGCGCCAGCAGCGCGGGGGGGAGCTCCTACAATGAGCAGTTCTTC. Translated, it gives CASSAGGSSYNEQFF.